This TCR beta chain came from a study of T cells in Graves' hyperthyroidism and ophthalmopathy. Study-wide results and limits: Ophthalmopathy was model-predicted a median roughly 6.3 months pre-onset. In the blood, most expanded thyroid clonotypes above 0.001 appeared as well.

Patients were excluded because of uncontrolled infection, other autoimmune disease, pregnancy or lactation. The PBMCs were sourced from fresh peripheral blood (approximately 10 ml). This clonotype came up a few times. Antigen: not known. Researchers amplified the TCR beta CDR3 regions from RNA transcripts. Carried out on the TCR CDR3, a first-round RT-PCR used the HTBI primer set. TCRdb reprocessed the multiplex PCR reads with MiXCR, giving one entry per CDR3 protein. The sample includes 600,000 or so distinct CDR3 sequences, approximately 15% of them seen just once. V shed 1 base and J 4 bases; nucleotides not matched to a gene: 16. The CDR3 has 20 residues. Germline V CDR1 and CDR2: SGHRS, YFSETQ.

This receptor was taken from a woman aged 18 to 35 with Graves' ophthalmopathy. The sequenced material came from blood. The chain carries TRBV5-1 and TRBJ2-6; 8 nucleotides match TRBD1. The CDR3, as DNA: TGCGCCAGCAGCTTGCGCGCCCCGGGACAGGCAAGTTCGGGGGCCAACGTCCTGACTTTC. Translating gives CASSLRAPGQASSGANVLTF.